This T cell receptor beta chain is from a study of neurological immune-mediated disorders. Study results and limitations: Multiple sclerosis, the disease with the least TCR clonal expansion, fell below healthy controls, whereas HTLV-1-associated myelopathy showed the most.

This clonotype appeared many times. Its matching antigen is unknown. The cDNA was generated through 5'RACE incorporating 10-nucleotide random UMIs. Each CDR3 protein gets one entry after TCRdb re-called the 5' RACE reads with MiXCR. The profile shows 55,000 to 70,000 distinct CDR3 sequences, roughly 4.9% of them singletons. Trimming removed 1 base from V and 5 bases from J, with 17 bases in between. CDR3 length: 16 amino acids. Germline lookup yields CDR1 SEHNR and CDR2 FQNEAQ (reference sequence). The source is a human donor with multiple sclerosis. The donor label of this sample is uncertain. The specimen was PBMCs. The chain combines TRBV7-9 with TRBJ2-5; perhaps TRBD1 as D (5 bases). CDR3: CASSLGFGADTETQYF. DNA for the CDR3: TGTGCCAGCAGCTTAGGATTTGGGGCGGATACGGAGACCCAGTACTTC. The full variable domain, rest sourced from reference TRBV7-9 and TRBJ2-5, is DTGVSQNPRHKITKRGQNVTFRCDPISEHNRLYWYRQTLGQGPEFLTYFQNEAQLEKSRLLSDRFSAERPKGSFSTLEIQRTEQGDSAMYLCASSLGFGADTETQYFGPGTRLLVL.